The text below deals with one T cell receptor beta chain. Its antigen remains unidentified. The CDR3 spans 13 residues. V dropped 6 bases and J dropped 4 bases, with 12 bases sitting between them. The sample originates from a study of T cell responses to AZD1222 COVID-19 vaccine. Study-level findings and limits: Spike-spanning, vaccine-associated CD4 TCRs were dominant at 160-218 and 743-854. Possibly, clonal diversity was underestimated; donors were largely white British and included more females. Reports say nearly half of spike-specific TCRs go after unmutated variant regions.

Sequenced by immunoSEQ multiplex PCR; TCRdb stores in-frame clones only, minus some. This repertoire shows roughly 140,000 clones, around 90% found once; its top ten account for about 1.8%. The sequence derives from an adult who received the AZD1222 COVID-19 vaccine. The source was peripheral blood, collected 28 days after the second AZD1222 dose. V is TRBV12-3 or TRBV12-4 and J is TRBJ2-5; D possibly matches TRBD1 or TRBD2 (5 bases each). CDR3 sequence reads: CASRRDGPETQYF. The CDR3 nucleotides are TGTGCCAGCAGACGGGACGGCCCAGAGACCCAGTACTTC.